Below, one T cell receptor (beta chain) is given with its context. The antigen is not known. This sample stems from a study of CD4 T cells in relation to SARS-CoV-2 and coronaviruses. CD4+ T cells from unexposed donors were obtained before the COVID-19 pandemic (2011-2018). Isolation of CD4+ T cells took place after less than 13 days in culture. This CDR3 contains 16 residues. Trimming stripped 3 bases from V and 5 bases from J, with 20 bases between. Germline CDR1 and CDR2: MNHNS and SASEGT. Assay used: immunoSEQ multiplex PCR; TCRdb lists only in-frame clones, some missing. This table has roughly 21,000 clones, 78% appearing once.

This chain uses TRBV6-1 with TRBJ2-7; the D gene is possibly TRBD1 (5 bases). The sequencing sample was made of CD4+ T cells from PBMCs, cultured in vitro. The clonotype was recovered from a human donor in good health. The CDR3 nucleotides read TGTGCCAGCAGTGACACATTCCCAGGCAGGGTCGACGAGCAGTACTTC. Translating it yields CASSDTFPGRVDEQYF.